These T cell receptor beta chains were read from a single sample in a study of CD8 T cells in ankylosing spondylitis. A single record per CDR3 protein comes from TCRdb applying MiXCR to the 5' RACE reads. This repertoire shows 250,000 to 350,000 distinct CDR3 sequences, around 20% found once; its top ten account for about 8.2%. The sequenced sample was blood, either unsorted or a sorted T cell fraction (not recorded which). The receptors come from a male donor with ankylosing spondylitis or in good health (not recorded which). Each CDR3 is given with its conserved first and last residue. The D gene is left open where the match is weak. Clone size is given for some rows only: seen once, a few or many times, or a class if the clone is expanded.

D	J	size	V	CDR3	DNA
TRBD1	TRBJ2-1	NA	TRBV30	CAWSPDRGLYNEQFF	TGTGCCTGGAGTCCCGACAGGGGGCTCTACAATGAGCAGTTCTTC
NA	TRBJ2-5	few	TRBV5-1	CASSRQLRETQYF	TGCGCCAGCAGCAGGCAGCTTCGAGAGACCCAGTACTTC
NA	TRBJ2-2	many	TRBV29-1	CSVAGPRTGELFF	TGCAGCGTTGCTGGGCCGCGCACCGGGGAGCTGTTTTTT
NA	TRBJ1-2	NA	TRBV20-1	CSARGQGRSVDGYTF	TGCAGTGCTAGAGGGCAGGGGCGTTCTGTTGATGGCTACACCTTC
NA	TRBJ2-3	NA	TRBV3-1	CASSQDGRTDTQYF	TGTGCCAGCAGCCAAGATGGTCGGACAGATACGCAGTATTTT
NA	TRBJ1-2	few	TRBV20-1	CSALVEKPDYGYTF	TGCAGTGCCTTAGTGGAGAAACCAGACTATGGCTACACCTTC
TRBD1	TRBJ2-3	many	TRBV5-1	CASSSGQQYTDTQYF	TGCGCCAGCAGCTCGGGACAGCAATACACAGATACGCAGTATTTT
NA	TRBJ2-2	many	TRBV12-3/TRBV12-4	CASALDRLAGELFF	TGTGCCAGCGCCCTGGACCGCCTCGCCGGGGAGCTGTTTTTT
TRBD1	TRBJ2-1	few	TRBV5-1	CASSVDRADEQFF	TGCGCCAGCAGCGTTGACAGGGCGGATGAGCAGTTCTTC
NA	TRBJ1-1	NA	TRBV4-1	CASSQLEGTTEAFF	TGCGCCAGCAGCCAACTCGAGGGGACCACTGAAGCTTTCTTT
NA	TRBJ1-4	few	TRBV12-3/TRBV12-4	CASRSLSNEKLFF	TGTGCCAGCAGGTCCTTATCCAATGAAAAACTGTTTTTT
NA	TRBJ1-1	many	TRBV29-1	CSVGPMDAEAFF	TGCAGCGTTGGACCGATGGACGCTGAAGCTTTCTTT
NA	TRBJ1-5	many	TRBV12-3/TRBV12-4	CASSLGAGSNQPQHF	TGTGCCAGCAGCTTAGGGGCGGGCAGCAATCAGCCCCAGCATTTT
NA	TRBJ1-1	many	TRBV5-1	CASSLEGRTEAFF	TGCGCCAGCAGCTTAGAAGGCCGGACTGAAGCTTTCTTT
NA	TRBJ2-3	few	TRBV24-1	CATSDEGRTDTQYF	TGTGCCACCAGTGACGAGGGACGGACAGATACGCAGTATTTT
NA	TRBJ2-1	NA	TRBV12-3/TRBV12-4	CASSLEGSLAEQFF	TGTGCCAGCAGTTTAGAGGGGTCTCTCGCTGAGCAGTTCTTC
NA	TRBJ2-6	few	TRBV5-1	CASSPARANVLTF	TGCGCCAGCAGCCCGGCAAGGGCCAACGTCCTGACTTTC